The T cell receptor (beta chain) under discussion was sequenced for a study of blood T cells in healthy people across ages (dated by TCRdb to the mid-2010s). In terms of the full investigation: Template switching captured roughly one uniquely barcoded TCR beta cDNA molecule per two T cells in model experiments. Donors were grouped into four age groups: young (average roughly 16 years), middle-aged (over 35), aged (over 55) and long-lived (about 90). Two additional independent replicas of 1 million unique cDNA reads from the same blood draw were analyzed for two donors (one aged 18 to 30 and one aged 80 or older). Age-related changes in TCR beta repertoire diversity were measured in the study by deep sequencing normalized with unique cDNA molecular identifiers. Donors of different ages were randomly distributed across sequencing lanes to avoid experimental bias.

The donors were roughly 38 Caucasian individuals from Russia, aged roughly 6 to 90 years, who were systemically healthy. About 9.1 milliliters of peripheral blood were collected from each donor into EDTA-treated Vacutainer tubes. Ficoll-Paque density-gradient centrifugation was used to isolate PBMCs, with at least 6 million per sample. Total RNA, at least 5.5 micrograms per sample, was extracted from PBMCs with Trizol reagent. For every donor, an aliquot of PBMCs went through flow cytometry to measure the percentages of naive CD45RAhigh/CD27high T cells. For this clonotype: Its antigen is unknown. No much larger clone is present one base from it, and per-base qualities are unavailable.

Via the germline V gene, CDR1 is SGDLS and CDR2 YYNGEE. Inclusive of the bounding cysteine and phenylalanine, the CDR3 is 12 residues long. Only the CDR3 region is kept as DNA, spanning 36 bases read in frame from base 1. Trimmed from V: 6 bases; trimmed from J: 8 bases; junction bases lacking a gene match: 5. On the study overall, not on this receptor specifically: Donor CMV infection status was unknown, potentially confounding age-related changes in expanded clonotypes. Total diversity estimates from one million sequenced T cells were considered lower bounds and underestimates. Compared with the aged group, the long-lived group had more naive CD4+ T cells, fewer expanded clones and increased TCR diversity, suggesting age selection. As age increased, observed TCR beta diversity per million T cells dropped in a roughly linear way, and a significant reduction was already evident by age 40. There was a strong correlation between observed TCR beta diversity and the percentage of naive T cells measured by flow cytometry. Because profiling used bulk unsorted PBMCs, naive and antigen-experienced compartments could not be compared conclusively.

Library creation used 5' RACE. The reads were generated on an Illumina HiSeq 2500. A second PCR of roughly 6 to 11 cycles was run with a J-beta primer mix and a sample-barcoded 5' primer. Each TCR beta cDNA molecule received a unique molecular identifier from a template-switch 5' adaptor carrying 12 random nucleotides. Each sample yielded at least 2.5 million CDR3-containing paired-end reads. First-strand cDNA was synthesized from all RNA with the Mint cDNA synthesis kit, primed by a TRBC-specific oligonucleotide. All cDNA was treated with uracil-DNA glycosylase and then went through a first 18-cycle PCR with the universal primers M1SS and BC2_uni_R. Per the source publication's procedure: Normalization of each sample was performed by random selection of 1 million high-quality reads, each carrying a distinct molecular identifier. Instead of being binned into consensus sequences, reads that shared molecular identifiers were thrown out. MiTCR, set to a Q25 quality threshold and the strictest error-elimination algorithm, was used for CDR3 identification, clonotype clustering and error correction. A nonparametric unseen species model using Euler transformation provided a lower-bound estimate of total TCR beta diversity. The public reads were run again by TCRdb, first through fastp at Q25 and then through MiXCR, and only productive beta chains were kept. Rows are combined by CDR3 protein, so each entry shows the most common genes and DNA. None of the V and J calls come from the authors' own analysis; TCRdb made them. This sample is represented by over a million distinct CDR3 sequences; over 35% of them were singletons. The ten largest clones take up about 19% of the sample.

The rearranged segments are TRBV9 and TRBJ2-1; TRBD2 fits 7 bases in the junction. The sequenced sample was blood. This sequence was found in a woman aged 60-75 years in good health. The DNA is as follows: TGTGCCAGCAACGGGGGGTCCTATGAGCAGTTCTTC. Its amino acids are CASNGGSYEQFF.